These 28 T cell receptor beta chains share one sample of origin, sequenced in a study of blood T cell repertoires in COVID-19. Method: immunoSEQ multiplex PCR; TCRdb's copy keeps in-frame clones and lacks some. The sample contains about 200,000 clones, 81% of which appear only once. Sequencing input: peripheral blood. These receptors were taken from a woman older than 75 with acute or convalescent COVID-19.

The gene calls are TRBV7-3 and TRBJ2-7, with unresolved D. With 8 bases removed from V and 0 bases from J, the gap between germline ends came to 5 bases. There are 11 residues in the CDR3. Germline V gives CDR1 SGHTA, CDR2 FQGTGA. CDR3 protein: CASVSSYEQYF. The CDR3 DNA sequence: TGTGCCAGCGTGAGCTCCTACGAGCAGTACTTC. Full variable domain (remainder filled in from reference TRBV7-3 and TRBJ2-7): GAGVSQTPSNKVTEKGKYVELRCDPISGHTALYWYRQSLGQGPEFLIYFQGTGAADDSGLPNDRFFAVRPEGSVSTLKIQRTERGDSAVYLCASVSSYEQYFGPGTRLTVT.

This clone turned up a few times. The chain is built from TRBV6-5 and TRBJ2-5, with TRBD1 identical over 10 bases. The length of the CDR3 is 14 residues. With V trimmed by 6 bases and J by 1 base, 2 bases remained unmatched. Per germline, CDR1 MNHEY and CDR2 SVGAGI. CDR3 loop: CASRRTGGQETQYF. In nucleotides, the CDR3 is TGTGCCAGCAGACGGACAGGGGGCCAAGAGACCCAGTACTTC.

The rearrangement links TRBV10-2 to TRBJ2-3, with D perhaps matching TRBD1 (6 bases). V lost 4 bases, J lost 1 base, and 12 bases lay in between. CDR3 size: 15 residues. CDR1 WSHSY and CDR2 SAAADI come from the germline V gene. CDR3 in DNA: TGCGCCAGCAGTGGCACAGGGTGGGGCACAGATACGCAGTATTTT. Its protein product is CASSGTGWGTDTQYF.

The CDR3 here is CSGRTGYGYTF. The CDR3 bases are TGCAGCGGAAGGACAGGGTATGGCTACACCTTC. This rearrangement joins TRBV29-1 to TRBJ1-2; 8 nucleotides align to TRBD1. The length of the CDR3 is 11 residues. CDR1 is SQVTM and CDR2 is ANQGSEA in the germline V gene. V gave up 7 bases and J gave up 5 bases; unmatched junction bases: 3.

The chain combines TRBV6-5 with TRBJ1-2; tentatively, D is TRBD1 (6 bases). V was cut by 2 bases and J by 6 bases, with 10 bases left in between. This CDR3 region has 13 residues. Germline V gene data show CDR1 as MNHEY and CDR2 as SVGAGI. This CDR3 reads CASSYEAGDGYTF. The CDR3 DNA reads TGTGCCAGCAGTTACGAGGCAGGGGATGGCTACACCTTC.

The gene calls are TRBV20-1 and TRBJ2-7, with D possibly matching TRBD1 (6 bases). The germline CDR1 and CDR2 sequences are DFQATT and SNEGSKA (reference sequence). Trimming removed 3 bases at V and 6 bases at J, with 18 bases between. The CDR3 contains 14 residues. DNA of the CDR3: TGCAGTGCTAGTTCCAGGGGTTCTGGCGGCGAGCAGTACTTC. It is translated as CSASSRGSGGEQYF.

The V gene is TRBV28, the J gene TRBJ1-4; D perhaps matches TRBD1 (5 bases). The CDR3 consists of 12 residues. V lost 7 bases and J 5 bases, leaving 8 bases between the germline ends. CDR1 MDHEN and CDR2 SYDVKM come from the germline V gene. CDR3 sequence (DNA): TGTGCCAGCAAGGCAGGGAATGAAAAACTGTTTTTT. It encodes CASKAGNEKLFF.

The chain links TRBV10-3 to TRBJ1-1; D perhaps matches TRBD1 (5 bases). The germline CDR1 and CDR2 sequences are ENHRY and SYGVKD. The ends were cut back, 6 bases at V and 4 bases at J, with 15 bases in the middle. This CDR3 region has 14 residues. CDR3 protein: CAIRRDGPGTEAFF. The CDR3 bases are TGTGCCATCAGGCGGGACGGACCTGGCACTGAAGCTTTCTTT.

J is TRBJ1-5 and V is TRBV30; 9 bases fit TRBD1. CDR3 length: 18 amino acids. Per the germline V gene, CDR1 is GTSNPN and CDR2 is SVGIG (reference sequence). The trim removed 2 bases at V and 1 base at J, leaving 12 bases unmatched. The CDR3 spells CAWSSGTGRRSSNQPQHF. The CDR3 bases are TGTGCCTGGAGTTCCGGGACAGGGAGGCGTAGCAGCAATCAGCCCCAGCATTTT.

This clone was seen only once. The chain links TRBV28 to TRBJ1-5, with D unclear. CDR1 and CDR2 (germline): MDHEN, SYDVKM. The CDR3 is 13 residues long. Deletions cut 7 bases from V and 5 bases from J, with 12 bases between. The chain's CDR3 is CASKVGRYQPQHF. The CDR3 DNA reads TGTGCCAGCAAGGTCGGCAGGTATCAGCCCCAGCATTTT.

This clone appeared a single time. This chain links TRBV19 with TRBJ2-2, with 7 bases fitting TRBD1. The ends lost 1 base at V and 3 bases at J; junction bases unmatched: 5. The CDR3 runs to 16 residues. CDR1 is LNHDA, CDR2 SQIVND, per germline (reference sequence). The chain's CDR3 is CASSIGETGYTGELFF. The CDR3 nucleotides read TGTGCCAGTAGTATAGGGGAGACAGGGTACACCGGGGAGCTGTTTTTT.

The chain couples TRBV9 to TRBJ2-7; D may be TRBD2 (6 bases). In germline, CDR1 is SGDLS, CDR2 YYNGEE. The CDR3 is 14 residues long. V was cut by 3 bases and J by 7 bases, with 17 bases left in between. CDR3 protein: CASSALTSGTEQYF. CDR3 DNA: TGTGCCAGCAGCGCCCTGACTAGTGGTACTGAGCAGTACTTC.

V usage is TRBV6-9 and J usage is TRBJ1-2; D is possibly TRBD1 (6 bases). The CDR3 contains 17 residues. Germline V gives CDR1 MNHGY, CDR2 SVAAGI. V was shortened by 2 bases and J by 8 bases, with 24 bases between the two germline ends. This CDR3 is CASSYRGMGTLGRGYTF. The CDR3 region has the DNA TGTGCCAGCAGTTATAGGGGGATGGGGACACTGGGTCGAGGCTACACCTTC.

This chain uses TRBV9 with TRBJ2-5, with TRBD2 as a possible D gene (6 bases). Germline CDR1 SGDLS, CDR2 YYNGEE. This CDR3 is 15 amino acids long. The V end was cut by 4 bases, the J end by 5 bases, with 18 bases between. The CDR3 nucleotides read TGTGCCAGCAGCCCGACGCCTAGCGTGTGGGAGACCCAGTACTTC. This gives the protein CASSPTPSVWETQYF.

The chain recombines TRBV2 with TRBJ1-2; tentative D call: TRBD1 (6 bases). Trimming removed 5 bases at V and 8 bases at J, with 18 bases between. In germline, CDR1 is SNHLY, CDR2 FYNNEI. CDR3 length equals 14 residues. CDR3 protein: CASSWRQVPGGYTF. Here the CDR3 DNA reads TGTGCCAGCAGTTGGAGACAGGTCCCTGGAGGCTACACCTTC.

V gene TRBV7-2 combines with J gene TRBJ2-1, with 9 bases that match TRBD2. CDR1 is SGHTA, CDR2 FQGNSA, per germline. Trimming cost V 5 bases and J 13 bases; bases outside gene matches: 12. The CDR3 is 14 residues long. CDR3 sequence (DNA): TGTGCCAGCAGCCAGGGGTTGGCGGGGGGGCCCCAGTTCTTC. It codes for CASSQGLAGGPQFF.

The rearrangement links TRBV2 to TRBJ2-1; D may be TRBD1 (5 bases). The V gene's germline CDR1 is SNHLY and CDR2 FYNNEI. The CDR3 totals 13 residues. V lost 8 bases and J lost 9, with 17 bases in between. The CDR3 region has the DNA TGTGCCAGCTCGTCAAGGCAGGGTACTGAGCAGTTCTTC. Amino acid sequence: CASSSRQGTEQFF.

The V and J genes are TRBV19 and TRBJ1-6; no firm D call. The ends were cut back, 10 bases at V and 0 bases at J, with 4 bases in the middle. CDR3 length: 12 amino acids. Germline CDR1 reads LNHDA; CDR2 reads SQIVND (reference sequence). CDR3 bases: TGTGCCACGGGCTCCTATAATTCACCCCTCCACTTT. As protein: CATGSYNSPLHF.

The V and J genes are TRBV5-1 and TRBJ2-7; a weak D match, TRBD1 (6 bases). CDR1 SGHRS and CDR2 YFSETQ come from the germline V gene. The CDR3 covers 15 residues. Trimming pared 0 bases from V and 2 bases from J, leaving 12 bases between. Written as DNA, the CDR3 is TGCGCCAGCAGCTTGGTCAGGGGACCCCCCTACGAGCAGTACTTC. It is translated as CASSLVRGPPYEQYF.

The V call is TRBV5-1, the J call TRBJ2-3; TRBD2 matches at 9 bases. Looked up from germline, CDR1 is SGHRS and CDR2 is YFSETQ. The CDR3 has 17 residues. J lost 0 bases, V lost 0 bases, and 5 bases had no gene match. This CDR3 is CASSLAIAGGSTDTQYF. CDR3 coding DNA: TGCGCCAGCAGCTTGGCGATTGCGGGAGGGAGCACAGATACGCAGTATTTT. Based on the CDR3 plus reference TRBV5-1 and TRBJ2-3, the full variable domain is KAGVTQTPRYLIKTRGQQVTLSCSPISGHRSVSWYQQTPGQGLQFLFEYFSETQRNKGNFPGRFSGRQFSNSRSEMNVSTLELGDSALYLCASSLAIAGGSTDTQYFGPGTRLTVL.

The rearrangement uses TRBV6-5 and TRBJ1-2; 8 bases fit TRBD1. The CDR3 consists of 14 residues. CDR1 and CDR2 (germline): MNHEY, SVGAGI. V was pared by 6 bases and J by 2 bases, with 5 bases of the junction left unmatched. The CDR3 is CASRLGTGNYGYTF. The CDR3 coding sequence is TGTGCCAGCAGATTAGGGACAGGAAACTATGGCTACACCTTC.

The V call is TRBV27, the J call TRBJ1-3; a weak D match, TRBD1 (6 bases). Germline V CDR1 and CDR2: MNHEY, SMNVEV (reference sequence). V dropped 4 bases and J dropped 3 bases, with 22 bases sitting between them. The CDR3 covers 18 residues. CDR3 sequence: CASSSPGTFMRNGNTIYF. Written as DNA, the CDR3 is TGTGCCAGCAGTTCCCCCGGGACATTTATGCGCAATGGAAACACCATATATTTT.

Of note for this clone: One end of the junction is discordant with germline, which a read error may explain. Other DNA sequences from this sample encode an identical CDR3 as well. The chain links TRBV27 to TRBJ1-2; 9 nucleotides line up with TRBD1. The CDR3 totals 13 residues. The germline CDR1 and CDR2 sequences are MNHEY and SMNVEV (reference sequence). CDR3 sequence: CASSYRTGVGYTF. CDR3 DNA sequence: TGTGCCAGCAGTTACCGGACAGGGGTCGGCTACACCTTT.

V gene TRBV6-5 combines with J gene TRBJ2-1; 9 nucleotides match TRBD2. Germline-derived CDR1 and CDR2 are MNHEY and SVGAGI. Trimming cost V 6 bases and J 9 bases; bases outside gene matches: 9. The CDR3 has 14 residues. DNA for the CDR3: TGTGCCAGCAGACCAACTAGCGGGTCGGGTGAGCAGTTCTTC. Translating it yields CASRPTSGSGEQFF.

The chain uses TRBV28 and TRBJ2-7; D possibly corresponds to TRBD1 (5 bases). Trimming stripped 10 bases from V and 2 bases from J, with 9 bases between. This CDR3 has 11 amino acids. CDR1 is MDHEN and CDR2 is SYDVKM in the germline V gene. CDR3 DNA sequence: TGTGCCACTCTGGGGCCCTACGAGCAGTACTTC. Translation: CATLGPYEQYF.

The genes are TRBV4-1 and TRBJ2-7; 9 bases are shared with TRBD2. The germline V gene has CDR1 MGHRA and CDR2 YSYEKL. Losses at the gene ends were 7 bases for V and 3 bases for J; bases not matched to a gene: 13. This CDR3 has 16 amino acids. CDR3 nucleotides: TGCGCCAGCATCAATGGGGGGGCTAGCGGGGACTACGAGCAGTACTTC. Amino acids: CASINGGASGDYEQYF.

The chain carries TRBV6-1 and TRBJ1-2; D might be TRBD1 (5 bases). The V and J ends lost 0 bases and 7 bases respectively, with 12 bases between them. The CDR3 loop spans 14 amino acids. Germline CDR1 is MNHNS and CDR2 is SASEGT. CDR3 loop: CASSEAWDYPGYTF. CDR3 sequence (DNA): TGTGCCAGCAGTGAAGCATGGGACTATCCTGGCTACACCTTC.

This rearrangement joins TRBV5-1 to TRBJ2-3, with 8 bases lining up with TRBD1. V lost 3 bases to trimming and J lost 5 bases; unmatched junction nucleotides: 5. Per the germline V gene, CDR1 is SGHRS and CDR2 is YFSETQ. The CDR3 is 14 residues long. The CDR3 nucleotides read TGCGCCAGCAGCTCAGACAGGGGAAAAGATACGCAGTATTTT. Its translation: CASSSDRGKDTQYF.